These T cell receptor beta chains were read from a single sample in a study of blood T cell repertoires in COVID-19. The protocol was immunoSEQ multiplex PCR, while the TCRdb copy is restricted to in-frame clones and leaves out a portion. The sample consists of 140,000 to 150,000 clones, around 81% of them appearing once. The sample comprised peripheral blood. Receptors originate from a man aged 60-69 years with active or convalescent COVID-19. CDR3s include the opening cysteine and the closing phenylalanine or tryptophan. A D gene is named only where the DNA matches it firmly. Size values are once, few and many counts, or a class for expanded clones, and some rows have none.

-,TRBV28,16,TRBJ1-4,-,CASSLLGGGKNEKLFF,TGTGCCAGCAGTTTATTGGGCGGAGGAAAGAATGAAAAACTGTTTTTT
TRBD2,TRBV4-3,16,TRBJ2-1,once,CASSQVGTSGPNEQFF,TGCGCCAGCAGCCAAGTTGGGACTAGCGGGCCCAATGAGCAGTTCTTC
TRBD1,TRBV6-5,13,TRBJ1-5,few,CASSRDRGQPQHF,TGTGCCAGCAGCCGGGACAGGGGTCAGCCCCAGCATTTT
-,TRBV5-1,14,TRBJ2-5,-,CASSLEAAQETQYF,TGCGCCAGCAGCTTGGAGGCGGCCCAAGAGACCCAGTACTTC
TRBD1,TRBV7-9,17,TRBJ1-1,-,CASSPLSGTGGKNEAFF,TGTGCCAGCAGCCCCTTGTCCGGGACAGGGGGCAAAAATGAAGCTTTCTTT
-,TRBV5-4,13,TRBJ2-3,-,CASSPQNTDTQYF,TGTGCCAGCAGCCCTCAGAACACAGATACGCAGTATTTT
-,TRBV6-6,13,TRBJ1-6,-,CASSQGSFKALHF,TGTGCCAGCAGCCAGGGTAGCTTTAAGGCCCTCCACTTT
TRBD1,TRBV19,15,TRBJ1-4,-,CASSRTTGPDEKLFF,TGTGCCAGTAGTCGGACGACAGGGCCGGATGAAAAACTGTTTTTT
-,TRBV11-2,14,TRBJ1-1,-,CASSLDRRTTEAFF,TGTGCCAGCAGCTTAGATAGGAGGACCACTGAAGCTTTCTTT
-,TRBV4-2,14,TRBJ1-4,-,CASSQGASNEKLFF,TGTGCCAGCAGCCAGGGGGCTTCTAATGAAAAACTGTTTTTT
-,TRBV6-1,15,TRBJ1-4,-,CASSEFGQGWEKLFF,TGTGCCAGCAGTGAATTTGGGCAGGGGTGGGAAAAACTGTTTTTT
-,TRBV19,16,TRBJ2-4,-,CASSIDLFGAKNIQYF,TGTGCCAGTAGTATAGATCTATTCGGGGCCAAAAACATTCAGTACTTC